These 5 T cell receptor beta chains were sequenced from one sample in a study of a mutant IDH1 vaccine in newly diagnosed glioma. Time point denoted: baseline, week 1 (first vaccination visit). The treatment denotes: pre-vaccination baseline after standard-of-care therapy. Profiling relied on immunoSEQ multiplex PCR, and the TCRdb table lists in-frame clones only, not all of them. The sample carries tens of thousands of clones, 80% to 95% recorded once. Material: PBMCs, obtained from a glioma patient treated with radiotherapy, temozolomide or both. These receptors were taken from a man in his late teens or twenties with glioma.

This chain joins TRBV4-3 and TRBJ2-4; 8 nucleotides line up with TRBD1. Germline assignment: CDR1 LGHNA and CDR2 YSLEER. The J segment lost 8 bases and the V segment lost 0 bases, leaving 9 bases of the junction unmatched. CDR3 length: 16 residues. The CDR3 is CASSQDFGQGPDIQYF. DNA of the CDR3: TGCGCCAGCAGCCAAGATTTCGGACAGGGACCGGACATTCAGTACTTC.

The chain recombines TRBV28 with TRBJ2-1; D is unresolved. The length of the CDR3 is 13 residues. V lost 5 bases to trimming and J lost 6 bases, with 11 bases between them. Germline-derived CDR1 and CDR2 are MDHEN and SYDVKM. CDR3 loop: CASSVVQVNEQFF. DNA of the CDR3: TGTGCCAGCAGTGTCGTACAAGTCAATGAGCAGTTCTTC.

The V gene is TRBV19, the J gene TRBJ2-3, with D unresolved. CDR3 length: 12 amino acids. V was shortened by 6 bases and J by 0 bases, with 4 bases between the two germline ends. Germline CDR1 and CDR2: LNHDA and SQIVND (reference sequence). The CDR3 DNA reads TGTGCCAGTAGCGGCAGCACAGATACGCAGTATTTT. Protein product: CASSGSTDTQYF.

The J gene is TRBJ2-7, the V gene TRBV7-2; TRBD1 aligns across 12 bases. The CDR3 is 15 amino acids. J gave up 2 bases and V 6 bases, and 5 bases lay outside the gene matches. Germline loops: CDR1 SGHTA, CDR2 FQGNSA. The CDR3 DNA reads as TGTGCCAGCAGAGGGGGGACAGGGGGCGCCTACGAGCAGTACTTC. Translating it yields CASRGGTGGAYEQYF.

The chain recombines TRBV5-1 with TRBJ1-2; TRBD1 matches 11 bases. V lost 4 bases to trimming and J lost 8 bases; unmatched junction nucleotides: 7. The germline CDR1 and CDR2 sequences are SGHRS and YFSETQ. There are 14 residues in the CDR3. The CDR3 DNA reads as TGCGCCAGCAGCCCCGGGGACAGGGGGGAAGGCTACACCTTC. Protein: CASSPGDRGEGYTF.